This T cell receptor (beta chain) comes out of a study of PD-1 blockade in classical Hodgkin lymphoma. The data were produced by immunoSEQ multiplex PCR, yet TCRdb's version contains in-frame clones alone and is incomplete. The table includes approximately 99,000 clones, roughly nine tenths detected once. Patients all relapsed after autologous stem cell transplantation, and there was variation in brentuximab vedotin exposure. V was pared by 5 bases and J by 10 bases, with 10 bases of the junction left unmatched. This CDR3 contains 13 residues. Germline CDR1 is SGHAT and CDR2 is FQNNGV. The receptor's source is a human donor with classical Hodgkin lymphoma. Source: peripheral blood mononuclear cells (PBMCs), taken before the second cycle of nivolumab. This rearrangement joins TRBV11-2 to TRBJ1-2; TRBD1 aligns across 7 bases. CDR3: CASSRRDSGDYTF. The CDR3 DNA reads TGTGCCAGCAGCCGACGGGACAGTGGCGACTACACCTTC.